This T cell receptor (beta chain) is from a study of glioma-infiltrating T cells. Looking at the study overall: Low-grade gliomas were grade II; glioblastomas were grade IV at initial diagnosis. Presurgical dexamethasone in glioma patients lasted six or fewer days. Study results and limitations: Signature shared blood CDR3 motifs were enriched in low-divergence and depleted in high-divergence patients. Tissue and blood shared very few CDR3 sequences.

This clonotype was detected only a few times. Its antigen remains unknown. Using RNA template, CDR3s of TCR alpha and beta were amplified with iRepertoire arm-PCR. TCRdb called the multiplex PCR reads again in MiXCR, with one record for every CDR3 protein. This table holds fewer than 500,000 distinct CDR3 sequences, 41% found once. The V gene lost 6 bases and the J gene lost 3 bases, with 19 bases spanning the gap. This CDR3 comprises 15 residues. From germline, CDR1 is SQVTM and CDR2 ANQGSEA. This chain uses TRBV29-1 with TRBJ2-3; D might be TRBD2 (6 bases). Sequencing used glioma tissue, nonneoplastic brain tissue, or PBMCs (not recorded which). The sequence was collected from a human donor with low-grade glioma or glioblastoma, undergoing nonglioma brain surgery, or in good health (not recorded which). The CDR3 is CSVERAGLGTDTQYF. As DNA, the CDR3 is TGCAGCGTGGAGCGGGCAGGGTTGGGGACAGATACGCAGTATTTT.